The clone carrying this TCR beta chain is a singleton in its sample. Cohort 3 recovery required two negative PCRs, clearance, or symptom resolution. These data belong to a study of blood T cell repertoires in COVID-19. The overall study: Samples of COVID-19 (acute and convalescent) were obtained from the United States, Italy and Spain. PBMCs, B-cell-depleted T cells, or T cells were the source of the cDNA or gDNA that made up the material.

The CDR3 is made up of 15 amino acids. CDR1 MNHEY and CDR2 SMNVEV come from the germline V gene (reference sequence). V shed 6 bases and J 3 bases; nucleotides not matched to a gene: 6. The assay was immunoSEQ multiplex PCR, and TCRdb's table has in-frame clones only and misses some. The table lists fewer than 250,000 clones, 70% to 90% of them singletons. The V gene is TRBV27, the J gene TRBJ2-7; the match to TRBD2 covers 12 bases. Sequenced material: PBMCs or T cells enriched from blood (not recorded which). This TCR derives from a man in his thirties or forties who had recovered from COVID-19. The CDR3 reads CASSSGLAGFYEQYF. The CDR3 DNA is TGTGCCAGCAGCTCTGGACTAGCGGGATTCTACGAGCAGTACTTC.